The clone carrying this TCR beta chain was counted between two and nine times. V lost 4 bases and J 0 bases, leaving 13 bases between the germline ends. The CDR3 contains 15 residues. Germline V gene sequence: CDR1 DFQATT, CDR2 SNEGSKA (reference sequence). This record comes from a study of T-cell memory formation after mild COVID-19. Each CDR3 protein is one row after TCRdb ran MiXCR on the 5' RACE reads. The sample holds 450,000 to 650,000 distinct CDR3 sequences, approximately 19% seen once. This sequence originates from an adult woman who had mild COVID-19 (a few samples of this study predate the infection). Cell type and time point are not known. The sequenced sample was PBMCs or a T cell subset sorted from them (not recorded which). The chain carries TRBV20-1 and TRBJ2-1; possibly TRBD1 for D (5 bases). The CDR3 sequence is CSATGSPGSYNEQFF. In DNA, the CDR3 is TGCAGTGCTACAGGGTCCCCGGGCTCCTACAATGAGCAGTTCTTC.